The 22 T cell receptor beta chains given below trace back to one sample, sequenced in a study of cytomegalovirus exposure and HLA in healthy donors. This PCR relied on a set of 60 Vbeta primers and 13 Jbeta primers. Generated by immunoSEQ multiplex PCR, the TCRdb table keeps only in-frame clones and is missing some. The sample has more than 110,000 clones, under 80% seen once. Sequencing was performed on PBMCs. The origin of the receptors is a woman between 50 and 59 years old in good health and CMV-seropositive.

The chain couples TRBV6-5 to TRBJ2-2; TRBD1 matches 9 bases. This CDR3 comprises 15 residues. The ends lost 5 bases at V and 13 bases at J; junction bases unmatched: 14. Per the germline V gene, CDR1 is MNHEY and CDR2 is SVGAGI. The CDR3 protein is CASSRLRGQGLGLFF. DNA of the CDR3: TGTGCCAGCAGTCGTCTCCGGGGACAGGGATTAGGGCTGTTTTTT.

This chain uses TRBV19 with TRBJ1-1; 7 bases are shared with TRBD1. Trimming removed 5 bases from V and 7 bases from J; junction bases left unmatched: 7. The length of the CDR3 is 13 residues. The germline gives CDR1 LNHDA, CDR2 SQIVND (reference sequence). The CDR3 loop is CASSHRGRVEAFF. CDR3 DNA sequence: TGTGCCAGTAGTCACAGGGGCCGTGTTGAAGCTTTCTTT.

This clone is a singleton in its sample. The chain combines TRBV11-2 with TRBJ1-1, with D possibly being TRBD1 (6 bases). CDR3 size: 19 residues. Trimming left V 3 bases short and J 1 base short, with 24 bases between. From germline, CDR1 is SGHAT and CDR2 FQNNGV. CDR3 amino acids: CASSFRSPITGTPNTEAFF. CDR3 nucleotides: TGTGCCAGCAGCTTCCGCAGTCCAATCACCGGGACACCGAACACTGAAGCTTTCTTT.

This clone showed up just a few times. This chain links TRBV7-9 with TRBJ1-2; a weak D match, TRBD1 (5 bases). The V gene lost 5 bases and the J gene lost 2 bases, with 15 bases spanning the gap. The CDR3 is made up of 15 amino acids. Germline lookup yields CDR1 SEHNR and CDR2 FQNEAQ (reference sequence). As DNA, the CDR3 is TGTGCCAGCAGCGAGGACACCTGGGGCAACTATGGCTACACCTTC. This sequence encodes CASSEDTWGNYGYTF. The whole variable domain, filled in from reference TRBV7-9 and TRBJ1-2, reads DTGVSQNPRHKITKRGQNVTFRCDPISEHNRLYWYRQTLGQGPEFLTYFQNEAQLEKSRLLSDRFSAERPKGSFSTLEIQRTEQGDSAMYLCASSEDTWGNYGYTFGSGTRLTVV.

The chain couples TRBV6-1 to TRBJ2-3, with TRBD1 matching over 7 bases. The trim removed 8 bases at V and 1 base at J, leaving 6 bases unmatched. Looked up from germline, CDR1 is MNHNS and CDR2 is SASEGT. CDR3 length: 14 amino acids. The CDR3 DNA sequence: TGTGCCAGCTCCCCAACAGGGGGCACAGATACGCAGTATTTT. It specifies CASSPTGGTDTQYF.

J is TRBJ1-1 and V is TRBV2, with 8 bases identical to TRBD1. The CDR3 has 12 residues. The ends lost 6 bases at V and 6 bases at J; junction bases unmatched: 3. The germline gives CDR1 SNHLY, CDR2 FYNNEI. CDR3 DNA: TGTGCCAGCAGGGACAGGGACGCTGAAGCTTTCTTT. As protein: CASRDRDAEAFF.

The chain uses TRBV7-3 and TRBJ2-3; maybe TRBD1 (5 bases). The V end lost 8 bases, the J end lost 4 bases, and 16 bases lay between the germline ends. CDR1 is SGHTA and CDR2 is FQGTGA in the germline V gene. The CDR3 covers 14 residues. The CDR3 loop is CASSRGVGSDTQYF. CDR3 coding DNA: TGTGCCAGCTCAAGGGGTGTTGGCTCAGATACGCAGTATTTT.

To note about this clone: At one end, the junction sequence differs from germline, possibly due to a read error. V is TRBV7-6 and J is TRBJ2-2; TRBD1 is a possible D gene (5 bases). The CDR3 extends over 16 amino acids. Germline CDR1 reads SGHVS; CDR2 reads FNYEAQ. For the CDR3, the DNA is TGTGCCACCAGCCCCACGACAGTCCCCGGAATCGGGGAGCTGTTTTTT. It is translated as CATSPTTVPGIGELFF.

This clone was seen a handful of times. The CDR3 nucleotides are TGTGCCAGCAGCTTAGGGCGGACTGCAAACACTGAAGCTTTCTTT. It translates to CASSLGRTANTEAFF. V gene TRBV11-2 combines with J gene TRBJ1-1; D is unresolved. This CDR3 spans 15 amino acids. Between the trimmed V and J ends, which lost 1 base and 2 bases, there was a span of 11 bases. CDR1 is SGHAT and CDR2 is FQNNGV in the germline V gene.

This sequence joins TRBV10-3 and TRBJ1-1; a weak D match, TRBD1 (5 bases). The CDR3 runs to 15 residues. Germline V gene lookup returns CDR1 ENHRY and CDR2 SYGVKD. The V gene lost 6 bases and the J gene lost 3 bases, with 17 bases spanning the gap. The CDR3 loop reads CAIRTDFLGDTEAFF. The CDR3 DNA follows: TGTGCCATCAGAACCGATTTTTTAGGGGACACTGAAGCTTTCTTT.

The CDR3 DNA reads TGTGCCAGCAGTTCCGCGGGACAGGGTCGATATGAAAAACTGTTTTTT. Amino acid sequence: CASSSAGQGRYEKLFF. This chain uses TRBV28 with TRBJ1-4; TRBD1 matches 9 bases. Germline V gives CDR1 MDHEN, CDR2 SYDVKM. The CDR3 is made up of 16 amino acids. The V gene end was trimmed by 4 bases and the J gene end by 6 bases; junction bases not matched to a gene: 9.

The V and J genes are TRBV4-1 and TRBJ2-3, with 9 bases lining up with TRBD2. With V trimmed by 4 bases and J by 0 bases, 5 bases remained unmatched. In germline, CDR1 is MGHRA, CDR2 YSYEKL. This CDR3 contains 16 residues. In DNA, the CDR3 is TGCGCCAGCAGCCGCCTTAGCGGGGGTAGCACAGATACGCAGTATTTT. Translation: CASSRLSGGSTDTQYF.

The chain couples TRBV7-9 to TRBJ1-1, with 8 bases aligning to TRBD1. CDR3 length equals 13 residues. The germline gives CDR1 SEHNR, CDR2 FQNEAQ (reference sequence). J was trimmed by 11 bases and V by 5 bases; bases with no gene match: 10. The CDR3 here is CASSQGAAPWAFF. CDR3 in DNA: TGTGCCAGCAGCCAGGGGGCCGCGCCCTGGGCTTTCTTT.

The J gene is TRBJ2-5, the V gene TRBV5-1; 10 bases line up with TRBD2. CDR1 and CDR2 from the germline V gene are SGHRS and YFSETQ. The V and J ends lost 7 bases and 3 bases, in that order; junction bases with no gene match: 3. The CDR3 has 13 residues. The CDR3 DNA sequence: TGCGCCAGCGCCGGGACTAGCGAAGAGACCCAGTACTTC. Translation gives CASAGTSEETQYF. The full variable domain, its missing parts supplied by reference TRBV5-1 and TRBJ2-5, is KAGVTQTPRYLIKTRGQQVTLSCSPISGHRSVSWYQQTPGQGLQFLFEYFSETQRNKGNFPGRFSGRQFSNSRSEMNVSTLELGDSALYLCASAGTSEETQYFGPGTRLLVL.

The rearrangement uses TRBV19 and TRBJ2-7; 9 bases map to TRBD1. This CDR3 comprises 15 residues. CDR1 is LNHDA, CDR2 SQIVND, per germline (reference sequence). Trimming took 7 bases from V and 5 from J; bases not matched to a gene: 12. The CDR3 protein is CASNVPGQGAHEQYF. The CDR3, as DNA: TGTGCCAGTAATGTACCGGGACAGGGTGCCCACGAGCAGTACTTC.

This clone appeared a single time. The chain joins TRBV11-3 to TRBJ2-3, with 9 bases lining up with TRBD2. Germline CDR1 reads SGHNT; CDR2 reads YENEEA. Trimming removed 5 bases from V and 3 bases from J; junction bases left unmatched: 9. The CDR3 totals 16 residues. The CDR3 loop is CASSKVGGGVTDTQYF. In DNA, the CDR3 is TGTGCCAGCAGCAAGGTTGGCGGGGGGGTAACAGATACGCAGTATTTT.

The chain carries TRBV5-1 and TRBJ1-2, with 7 bases fitting TRBD1. This CDR3 comprises 15 residues. Germline V lookup: CDR1 SGHRS, CDR2 YFSETQ. V shed 2 bases, J shed 1 base, and the junction held 5 bases outside the gene matches. CDR3 nucleotide sequence: TGCGCCAGCAGCTTCACGACAGGGATTAACTATGGCTACACCTTC. Translated: CASSFTTGINYGYTF.

The chain employs TRBV9 and TRBJ2-5; 9 nucleotides align to TRBD2. Trimming removed 6 bases from V and 5 bases from J; junction bases left unmatched: 11. The germline gives CDR1 SGDLS, CDR2 YYNGEE. The CDR3 totals 15 residues. The CDR3 reads CASKPGTSKGETQYF. CDR3 nucleotides: TGTGCCAGCAAGCCCGGGACTAGCAAAGGGGAGACCCAGTACTTC.

The rearrangement links TRBV10-3 to TRBJ2-1, with TRBD1 matching over 9 bases. CDR3 length: 13 amino acids. Trimming cost V 5 bases and J 7 bases; bases outside gene matches: 3. The germline gives CDR1 ENHRY, CDR2 SYGVKD. CDR3 amino acids: CAISPGTGNEQFF. Here the CDR3 DNA reads TGTGCCATCAGTCCCGGGACAGGGAATGAGCAGTTCTTC.

This clone was picked up a small number of times. CDR3: CASSPGLATGEQYF. For the CDR3, the DNA is TGCGCCAGCAGCCCAGGACTTGCGACGGGGGAGCAGTACTTC. The chain is built from TRBV5-1 and TRBJ2-7, with a possible D match to TRBD2 (5 bases). Trimming shortened V by 4 bases and J by 7 bases, and 18 bases separated the two germline ends. CDR3 size: 14 residues. Germline CDR1 SGHRS, CDR2 YFSETQ.

V usage is TRBV9 and J usage is TRBJ2-3; maybe TRBD2 (6 bases). Trimming pared 3 bases from V and 0 bases from J, leaving 11 bases between. Per germline, CDR1 SGDLS and CDR2 YYNGEE. The CDR3 runs 15 residues. In nucleotides, the CDR3 is TGTGCCAGCAGCGGGGGGGACGGAAGCACAGATACGCAGTATTTT. Translation: CASSGGDGSTDTQYF.

This clone was observed a single time. The chain joins TRBV2 to TRBJ1-4; D is ambiguous. Germline V lookup: CDR1 SNHLY, CDR2 FYNNEI. The CDR3 contains 12 residues. V was cut by 3 bases and J by 7 bases, with 6 bases left in between. Written as DNA, the CDR3 is TGTGCCAGCAGTGAGCGGGGTGAAAAACTGTTTTTT. Translated, it gives CASSERGEKLFF.